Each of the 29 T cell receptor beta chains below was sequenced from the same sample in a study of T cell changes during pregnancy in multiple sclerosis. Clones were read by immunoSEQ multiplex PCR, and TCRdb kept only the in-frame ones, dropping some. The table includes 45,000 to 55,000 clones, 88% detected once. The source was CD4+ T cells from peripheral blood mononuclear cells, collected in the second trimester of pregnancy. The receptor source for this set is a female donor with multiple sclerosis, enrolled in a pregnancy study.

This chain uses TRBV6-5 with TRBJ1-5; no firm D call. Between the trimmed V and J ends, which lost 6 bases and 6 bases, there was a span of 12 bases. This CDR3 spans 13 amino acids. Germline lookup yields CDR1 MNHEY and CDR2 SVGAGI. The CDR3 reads CASSPDWGQPQHF. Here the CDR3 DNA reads TGTGCCAGCAGCCCGGACTGGGGTCAGCCCCAGCATTTT.

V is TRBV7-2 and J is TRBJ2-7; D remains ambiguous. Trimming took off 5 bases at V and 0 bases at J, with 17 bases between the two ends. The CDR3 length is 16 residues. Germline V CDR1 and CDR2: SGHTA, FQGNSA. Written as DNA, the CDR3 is TGTGCCAGCAGCGCTCGACTCTTCAAGAGCTCCTACGAGCAGTACTTC. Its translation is CASSARLFKSSYEQYF.

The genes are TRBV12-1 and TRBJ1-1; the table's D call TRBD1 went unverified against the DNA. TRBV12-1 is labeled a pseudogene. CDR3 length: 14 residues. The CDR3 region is CASSSGQFFTEAFF. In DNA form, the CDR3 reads TGTGCCAGCAGCTCAGGACAGTTCTTCACTGAAGCTTTCTTT.

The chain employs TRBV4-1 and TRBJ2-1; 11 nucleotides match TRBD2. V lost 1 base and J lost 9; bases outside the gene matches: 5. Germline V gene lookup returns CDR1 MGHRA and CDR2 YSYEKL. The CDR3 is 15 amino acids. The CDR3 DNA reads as TGCGCCAGCAGCCAAGGGTCTAGCGGGAGGATTGAGCAGTTCTTC. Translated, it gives CASSQGSSGRIEQFF.

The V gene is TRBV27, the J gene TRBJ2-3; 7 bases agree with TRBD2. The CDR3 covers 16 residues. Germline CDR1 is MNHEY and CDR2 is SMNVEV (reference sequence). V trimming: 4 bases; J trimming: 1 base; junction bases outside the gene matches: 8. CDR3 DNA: TGTGCCAGCAGTTGGTCCCGTCTAGCGGGCACAGATACGCAGTATTTT. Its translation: CASSWSRLAGTDTQYF.

DNA for the CDR3: TGTGCCAGCAGTGCATTGGGCTCAGATACGCAGTATTTT. This codes for CASSALGSDTQYF. The chain couples TRBV2 to TRBJ2-3; D is unresolved. CDR1 and CDR2 from the germline V gene are SNHLY and FYNNEI. The CDR3 is made up of 13 amino acids. The V end lost 4 bases, the J end lost 4 bases, and 9 bases lay between the germline ends.

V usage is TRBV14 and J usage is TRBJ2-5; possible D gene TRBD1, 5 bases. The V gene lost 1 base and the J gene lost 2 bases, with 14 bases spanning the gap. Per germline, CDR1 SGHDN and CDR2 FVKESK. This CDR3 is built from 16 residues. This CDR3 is CASSQVSSRAQETQYF. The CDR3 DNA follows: TGTGCCAGCAGCCAAGTATCGTCCAGGGCTCAAGAGACCCAGTACTTC.

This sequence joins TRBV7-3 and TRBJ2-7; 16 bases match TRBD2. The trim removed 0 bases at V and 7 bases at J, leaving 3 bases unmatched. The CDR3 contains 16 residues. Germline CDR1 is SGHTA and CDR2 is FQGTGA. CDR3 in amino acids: CASSLTGTSGRGEQYF. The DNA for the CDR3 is TGTGCCAGCAGCTTAACGGGGACTAGCGGGAGGGGTGAGCAGTACTTC.

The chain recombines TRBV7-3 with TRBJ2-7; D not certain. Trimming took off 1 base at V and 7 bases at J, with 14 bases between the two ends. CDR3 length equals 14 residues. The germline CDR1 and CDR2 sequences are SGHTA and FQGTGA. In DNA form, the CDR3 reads TGTGCCAGCAGCTTAAACCCGGGTTCGGAAGAGCAGTACTTC. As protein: CASSLNPGSEEQYF.

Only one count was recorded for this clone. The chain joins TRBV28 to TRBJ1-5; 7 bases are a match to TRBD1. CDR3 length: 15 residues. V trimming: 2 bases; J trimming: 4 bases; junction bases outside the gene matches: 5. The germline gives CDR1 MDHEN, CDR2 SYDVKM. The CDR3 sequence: CASSLGQGGNQPQHF. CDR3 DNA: TGTGCCAGCAGTTTAGGCCAGGGGGGAAATCAGCCCCAGCATTTT.

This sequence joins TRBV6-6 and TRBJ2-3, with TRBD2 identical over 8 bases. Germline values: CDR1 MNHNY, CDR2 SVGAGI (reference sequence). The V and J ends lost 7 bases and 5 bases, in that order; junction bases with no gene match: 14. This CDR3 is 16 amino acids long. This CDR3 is CASNPTSALLGDTQYF. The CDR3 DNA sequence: TGTGCCAGCAACCCGACTAGCGCCCTGCTCGGAGATACGCAGTATTTT.

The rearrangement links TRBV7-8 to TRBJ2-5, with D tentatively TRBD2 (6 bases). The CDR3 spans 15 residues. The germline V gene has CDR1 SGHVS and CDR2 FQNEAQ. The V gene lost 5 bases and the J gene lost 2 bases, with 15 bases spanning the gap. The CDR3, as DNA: TGTGCCAGCAGCCCGAGCTTCGCGGGACAAGAGACCCAGTACTTC. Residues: CASSPSFAGQETQYF.

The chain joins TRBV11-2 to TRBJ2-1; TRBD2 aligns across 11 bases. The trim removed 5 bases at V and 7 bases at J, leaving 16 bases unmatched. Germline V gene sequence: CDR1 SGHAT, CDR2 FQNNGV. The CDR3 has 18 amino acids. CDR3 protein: CASSPSGRSRPTQNEQFF. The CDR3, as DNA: TGTGCCAGCAGCCCTAGCGGGAGGTCCCGGCCGACGCAGAATGAGCAGTTCTTC.

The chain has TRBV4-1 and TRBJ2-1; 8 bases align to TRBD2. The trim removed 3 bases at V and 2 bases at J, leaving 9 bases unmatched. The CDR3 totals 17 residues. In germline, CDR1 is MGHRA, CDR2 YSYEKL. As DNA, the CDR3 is TGCGCCAGCAGCCAGCTAGCGGGCGGGCCCCCCTACAATGAGCAGTTCTTC. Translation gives CASSQLAGGPPYNEQFF.

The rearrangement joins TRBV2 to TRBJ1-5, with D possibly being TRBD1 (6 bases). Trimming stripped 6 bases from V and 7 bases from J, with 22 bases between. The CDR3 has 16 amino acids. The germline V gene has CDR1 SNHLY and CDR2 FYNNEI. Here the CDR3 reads CASSYGQPNAGQPQHF. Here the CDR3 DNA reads TGTGCCAGCAGCTACGGACAGCCCAATGCTGGGCAGCCCCAGCATTTT. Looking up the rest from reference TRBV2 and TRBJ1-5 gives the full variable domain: EPEVTQTPSHQVTQMGQEVILRCVPISNHLYFYWYRQILGQKVEFLVSFYNNEISEKSEIFDDQFSVERPDGSNFTLKIRSTKLEDSAMYFCASSYGQPNAGQPQHFGDGTRLSIL.

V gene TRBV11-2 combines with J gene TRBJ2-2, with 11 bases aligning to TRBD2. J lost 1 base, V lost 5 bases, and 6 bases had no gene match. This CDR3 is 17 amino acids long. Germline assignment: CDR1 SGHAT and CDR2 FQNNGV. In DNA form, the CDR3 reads TGTGCCAGCAGCCACCAACTAGCGGGAGTGAACACCGGGGAGCTGTTTTTT. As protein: CASSHQLAGVNTGELFF.

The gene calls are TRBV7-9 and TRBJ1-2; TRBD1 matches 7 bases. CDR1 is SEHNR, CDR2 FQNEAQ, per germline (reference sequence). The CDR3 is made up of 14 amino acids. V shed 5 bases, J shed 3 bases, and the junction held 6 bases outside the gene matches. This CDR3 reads CASSPRDRDYGYTF. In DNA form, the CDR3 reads TGTGCCAGCAGCCCCCGGGACAGAGACTATGGCTACACCTTC. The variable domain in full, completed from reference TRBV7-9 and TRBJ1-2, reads DTGVSQNPRHKITKRGQNVTFRCDPISEHNRLYWYRQTLGQGPEFLTYFQNEAQLEKSRLLSDRFSAERPKGSFSTLEIQRTEQGDSAMYLCASSPRDRDYGYTFGSGTRLTVV.

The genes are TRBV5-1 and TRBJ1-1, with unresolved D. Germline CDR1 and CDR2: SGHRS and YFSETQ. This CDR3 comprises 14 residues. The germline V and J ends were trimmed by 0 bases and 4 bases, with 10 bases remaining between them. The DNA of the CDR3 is TGCGCCAGCAGCTTGGACGGAGGCAGCACTGAAGCTTTCTTT. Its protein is CASSLDGGSTEAFF.

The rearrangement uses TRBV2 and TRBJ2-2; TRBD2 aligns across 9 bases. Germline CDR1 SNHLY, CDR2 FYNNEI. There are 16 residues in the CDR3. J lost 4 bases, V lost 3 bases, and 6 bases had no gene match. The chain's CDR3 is CASSDRAGGPTGELFF. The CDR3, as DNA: TGTGCCAGCAGTGACAGGGCGGGAGGGCCCACCGGGGAGCTGTTTTTT.

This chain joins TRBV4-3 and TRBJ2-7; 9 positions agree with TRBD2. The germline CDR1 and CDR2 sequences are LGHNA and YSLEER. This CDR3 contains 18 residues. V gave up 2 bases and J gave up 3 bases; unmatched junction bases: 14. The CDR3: CASSQQLGAGGDLYEQYF. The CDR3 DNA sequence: TGCGCCAGCAGCCAACAACTTGGGGCGGGAGGGGATCTCTACGAGCAGTACTTC.

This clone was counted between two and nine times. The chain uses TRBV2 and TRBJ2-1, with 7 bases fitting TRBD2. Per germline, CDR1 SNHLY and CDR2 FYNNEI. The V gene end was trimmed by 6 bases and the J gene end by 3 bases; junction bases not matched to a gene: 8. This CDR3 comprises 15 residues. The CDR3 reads CASRTAGVGYNEQFF. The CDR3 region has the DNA TGTGCCAGCAGGACCGCGGGAGTGGGCTACAATGAGCAGTTCTTC.

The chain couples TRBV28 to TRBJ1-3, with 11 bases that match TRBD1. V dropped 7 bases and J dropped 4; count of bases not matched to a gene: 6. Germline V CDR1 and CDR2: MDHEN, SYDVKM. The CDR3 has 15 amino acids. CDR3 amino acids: CASTEGTGGGNTIYF. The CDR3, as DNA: TGTGCCAGCACCGAGGGGACAGGGGGAGGAAACACCATATATTTT.

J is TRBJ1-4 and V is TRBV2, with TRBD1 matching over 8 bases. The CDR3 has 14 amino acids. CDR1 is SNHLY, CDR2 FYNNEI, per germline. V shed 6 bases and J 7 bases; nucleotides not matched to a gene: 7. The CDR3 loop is CASSDRGGGEKLFF. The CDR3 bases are TGTGCCAGCAGCGACAGGGGAGGAGGTGAAAAACTGTTTTTT.

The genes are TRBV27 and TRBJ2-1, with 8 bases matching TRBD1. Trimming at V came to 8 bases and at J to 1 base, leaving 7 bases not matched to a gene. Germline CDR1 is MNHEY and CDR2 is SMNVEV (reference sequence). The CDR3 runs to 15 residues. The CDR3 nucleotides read TGTGCCAGCGGGGCAGGGGGCGCGTCCTACAATGAGCAGTTCTTC. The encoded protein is CASGAGGASYNEQFF.

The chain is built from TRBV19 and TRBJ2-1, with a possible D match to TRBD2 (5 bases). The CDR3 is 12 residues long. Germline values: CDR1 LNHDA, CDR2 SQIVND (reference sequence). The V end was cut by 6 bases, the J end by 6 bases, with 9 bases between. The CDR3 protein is CASSLSGNEQFF. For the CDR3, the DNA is TGTGCCAGTAGCCTCAGCGGCAATGAGCAGTTCTTC.

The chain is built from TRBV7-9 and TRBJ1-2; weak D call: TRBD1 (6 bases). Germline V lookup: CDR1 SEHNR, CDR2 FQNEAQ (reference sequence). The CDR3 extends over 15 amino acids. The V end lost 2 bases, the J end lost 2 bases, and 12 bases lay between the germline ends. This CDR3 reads CASSLSRTENYGYTF. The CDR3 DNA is TGTGCCAGCAGCTTATCTCGGACAGAGAACTATGGCTACACCTTC.

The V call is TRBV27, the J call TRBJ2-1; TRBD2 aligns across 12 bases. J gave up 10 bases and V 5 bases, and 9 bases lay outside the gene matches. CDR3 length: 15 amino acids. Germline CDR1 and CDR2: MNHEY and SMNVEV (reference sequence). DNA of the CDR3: TGTGCCAGCAGTCCTCTAGCGGGAGGGCCTGGGGAGCAGTTCTTC. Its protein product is CASSPLAGGPGEQFF.

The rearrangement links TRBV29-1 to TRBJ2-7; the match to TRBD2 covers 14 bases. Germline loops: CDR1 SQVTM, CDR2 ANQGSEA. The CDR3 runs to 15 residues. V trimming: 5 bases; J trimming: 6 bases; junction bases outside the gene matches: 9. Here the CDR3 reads CSVSPGLAGAGEQYF. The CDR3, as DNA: TGCAGCGTTTCCCCGGGACTAGCGGGAGCTGGCGAGCAGTACTTC.

CDR3 in amino acids: CASSLTGGRTDTQYF. CDR3 DNA: TGCGCCAGCAGCTTGACAGGGGGCCGCACAGATACGCAGTATTTT. This chain joins TRBV5-1 and TRBJ2-3; 9 bases align to TRBD1. This CDR3 comprises 15 residues. V gave up 1 base and J gave up 1 base; unmatched junction bases: 1. The V gene's germline CDR1 is SGHRS and CDR2 YFSETQ.